Listed below are T cell receptor beta chains from one sample, sequenced in a study of response to subunit inactivated influenza vaccine. A single record per CDR3 protein comes from TCRdb applying MiXCR to the RT-PCR reads. The sample lists roughly 500,000 distinct CDR3 sequences, 16% occurring once. The material was CD4+ T cells sorted from PBMCs, obtained roughly 24 months after vaccination. These TCRs come from a man aged 50-75 years who received an inactivated influenza vaccine. The CDR3 runs from the conserved cysteine through the conserved F or W. D genes are given only for firm matches. Size tells how often a clone was seen (once, few, many) or the class of an expanded clone, and some rows leave it out.

j_call d_call cdr3_length clone_size v_call cdr3_aa cdr3_nt
TRBJ1-1 NA 16 NA TRBV28 CASSFGGRLRHTEAFF TGTGCCAGCAGTTTTGGGGGTAGACTCCGTCACACTGAAGCTTTCTTT
TRBJ1-5 TRBD1 15 NA TRBV18 CASSQAGQDNQPQHF TGTGCCAGCTCACAGGCGGGACAGGATAATCAGCCCCAGCATTTT
TRBJ1-2 TRBD1 14 NA TRBV20-1 CSARGTGVNYGYTF TGCAGTGCTAGAGGGACAGGGGTAAACTATGGCTACACCTTC
TRBJ2-3 NA 16 many TRBV12-3/TRBV12-4 CASTSAAGVATDTQYF TGTGCCAGCACCTCGGCGGCAGGAGTGGCCACAGATACGCAGTATTTT
TRBJ2-3 NA 11 NA TRBV20-1 CSALPLDTQYF TGCAGTGCTCTCCCCCTAGATACGCAGTATTTT
TRBJ2-3 NA 15 NA TRBV20-1 CSAFRRTGSTDTQYF TGCAGTGCTTTTAGGCGGACTGGAAGCACAGATACGCAGTATTTT
TRBJ2-5 TRBD1 12 NA TRBV20-1 CSAPDRGRTQYF TGCAGTGCGCCGGACAGGGGAAGGACCCAGTACTTC
TRBJ2-1 TRBD2 19 NA TRBV3-1 CASSQEIWTGTSVNNEQFF TGTGCCAGCAGCCAAGAGATTTGGACCGGGACTAGCGTAAACAATGAGCAGTTCTTC
TRBJ2-2 NA 18 once TRBV7-6 CASSLHFWPGANTGELFF TGTGCCAGCAGCTTACATTTCTGGCCCGGGGCGAACACCGGGGAGCTGTTTTTT
TRBJ1-5 NA 15 many TRBV5-1 CASSLAGQGSQPQHF TGCGCCAGCAGCTTGGCGGGTCAGGGAAGTCAGCCCCAGCATTTT
TRBJ2-3 TRBD2 17 few TRBV5-1 CASSLPGLAGNTDTQYF TGCGCCAGCAGCCTGCCCGGACTAGCGGGAAACACAGATACGCAGTATTTT
TRBJ1-3 NA 18 NA TRBV4-2 CASSQDRRGPSSGNTIYF TGTGCCAGCAGCCAAGATCGGAGGGGCCCGAGCTCTGGAAACACCATATATTTT
TRBJ2-3 TRBD2 15 few TRBV18 CASSRTSGTPDTQYF TGTGCCAGCTCTCGGACTAGCGGGACCCCAGATACGCAGTATTTT
TRBJ1-1 NA 15 NA TRBV6-1 CASSSQGQLNTEAFF TGTGCCAGCAGCTCACAAGGACAGCTGAACACTGAAGCTTTCTTT
TRBJ1-1 TRBD1 17 NA TRBV4-3 CASSQVPTGQGITEAFF TGCGCCAGCAGCCAGGTTCCGACGGGACAGGGGATAACTGAAGCTTTCTTT
TRBJ2-7 NA 12 NA TRBV28 CASRNRDYEQYF TGTGCCAGCAGGAACCGGGACTACGAGCAGTACTTC
TRBJ2-5 NA 13 few TRBV12-3/TRBV12-4 CASRLDGPGTQYF TGTGCCAGCAGATTGGACGGCCCCGGGACCCAGTACTTC
TRBJ2-7 TRBD2 15 few TRBV27 CASRVRGGRGFEQYF TGTGCCAGCAGGGTGCGGGGGGGCCGGGGTTTCGAGCAGTACTTC
TRBJ2-1 TRBD2 17 NA TRBV6-1 CASSQYRTSGAYNEQFF TGTGCCAGCAGCCAATATCGGACTAGCGGGGCCTACAATGAGCAGTTCTTC
TRBJ2-5 NA 15 NA TRBV4-1 CASSQGTGRQETQYF TGCGCCAGCAGCCAAGGCACAGGTCGGCAAGAGACCCAGTACTTC
TRBJ1-4 NA 16 many TRBV6-5 CASSYSSLGVGEKLFF TGTGCCAGCAGTTACTCGAGTTTGGGGGTGGGTGAAAAACTGTTTTTT
TRBJ2-3 NA 14 NA TRBV20-1 CCSSQARGTDTQYF TGCTGCTCCAGCCAGGCTCGGGGCACAGATACGCAGTATTTT
TRBJ1-1 NA 13 many TRBV27 CASGKGQQTEAFF TGTGCCAGCGGGAAGGGCCAACAAACTGAAGCTTTCTTT
TRBJ2-2 NA 15 few TRBV5-1 CASSLVPGVTGELFF TGCGCCAGCAGCTTGGTCCCGGGAGTTACCGGGGAGCTGTTTTTT
TRBJ1-5 NA 16 NA TRBV6-1 CASRPTGGPRDQPQHF TGTGCCAGCAGACCCACTGGGGGCCCTCGCGATCAGCCCCAGCATTTT
TRBJ1-1 NA 14 few TRBV4-3 CASSQDARGGEAFF TGCGCCAGCAGCCAAGATGCCAGGGGTGGAGAAGCTTTCTTT
TRBJ1-5 NA 15 NA TRBV20-1 CSVVGGSGRNQPQHF TGCAGTGTCGTCGGGGGGTCGGGTCGCAATCAGCCCCAGCATTTT
TRBJ2-7 NA 16 few TRBV7-2 CASSLGGGYSSYEQYF TGTGCCAGCAGCTTAGGTGGCGGGTACAGCTCCTACGAGCAGTACTTC
TRBJ1-1 NA 13 NA TRBV3-1 CASSQTLDSEAFF TGTGCCAGCAGCCAAACCCTTGACAGTGAAGCTTTCTTT
TRBJ1-1 NA 15 few TRBV20-1 CSARVLGDMNTEAFF TGCAGTGCTAGAGTCTTGGGGGACATGAACACTGAAGCTTTCTTT
TRBJ1-2 NA 13 NA TRBV12-3/TRBV12-4 CASSLGLPGGYTF TGTGCCAGCAGTTTAGGGCTACCTGGGGGCTACACCTTC